These 27 T cell receptor beta chains came from one sample sequenced in a study of cytomegalovirus exposure and HLA in healthy donors. 60 Vbeta and 13 Jbeta primers were used in PCR. Clones were sequenced by immunoSEQ multiplex PCR, and TCRdb holds only the in-frame ones, with some missing. The sample shows 160,000 or so clones, 75% to 90% of them seen only once. Input material: PBMCs. The receptors were sampled from a woman aged 18-29 years in good health and CMV-seronegative.

This rearrangement joins TRBV4-1 to TRBJ2-2, with 7 nucleotides matching TRBD1. V shed 1 base, J shed 4 bases, and the junction held 12 bases outside the gene matches. Germline CDR1 is MGHRA and CDR2 is YSYEKL. This CDR3 is built from 18 residues. CDR3 residues: CASSQGPGRGLLTGELFF. The CDR3 DNA follows: TGCGCCAGCAGCCAAGGTCCCGGCAGGGGGTTACTCACCGGGGAGCTGTTTTTT.

The chain has TRBV28 and TRBJ2-7; no firm D call. Trimming shortened V by 6 bases and J by 5 bases, and 14 bases separated the two germline ends. The CDR3 runs 13 residues. The germline V gene encodes CDR1 MDHEN and CDR2 SYDVKM. The CDR3 DNA sequence: TGTGCCAGCAGGGAAGAACTACCCCACGAGCAGTACTTC. Translation gives CASREELPHEQYF.

This clone occurred a few times. This chain links TRBV7-6 with TRBJ2-7; 7 bases map to TRBD1. CDR1 and CDR2 from the germline V gene are SGHVS and FNYEAQ. The ends lost 2 bases at V and 3 bases at J; junction bases unmatched: 4. This CDR3 spans 14 amino acids. The DNA of the CDR3 is TGTGCCAGCAGCTTATTGCGACAGGGCTACGAGCAGTACTTC. Its translation: CASSLLRQGYEQYF.

This sequence joins TRBV5-1 and TRBJ1-4, with 8 bases lining up with TRBD1. J was trimmed by 8 bases and V by 0 bases; bases with no gene match: 6. This CDR3 region has 15 residues. The V gene's germline CDR1 is SGHRS and CDR2 YFSETQ. The CDR3 DNA reads TGCGCCAGCAGCTTGGGTGGGACAGGCCAAGAAAAACTGTTTTTT. It translates to CASSLGGTGQEKLFF. The full variable domain, rest sourced from reference TRBV5-1 and TRBJ1-4, is KAGVTQTPRYLIKTRGQQVTLSCSPISGHRSVSWYQQTPGQGLQFLFEYFSETQRNKGNFPGRFSGRQFSNSRSEMNVSTLELGDSALYLCASSLGGTGQEKLFFGSGTQLSVL.

A word on this clone: Other DNA sequences of this sample code for an identical CDR3. The V call is TRBV2, the J call TRBJ1-1; 7 nucleotides match TRBD1. The CDR3 length is 15 residues. J was trimmed by 1 base and V by 2 bases; bases with no gene match: 4. Germline CDR1 and CDR2: SNHLY and FYNNEI. CDR3 DNA sequence: TGTGCCAGCAGTGAACAGGGGGACTGGAACACTGAAGCTTTCTTT. Protein product: CASSEQGDWNTEAFF.

The chain employs TRBV27 and TRBJ1-2; D not certain. The germline V gene encodes CDR1 MNHEY and CDR2 SMNVEV (reference sequence). V lost 5 bases to trimming and J lost 2 bases, with 15 bases between them. CDR3 length: 15 amino acids. CDR3 loop: CASSPAGYQNYGYTF. The CDR3 nucleotides are TGTGCCAGCAGTCCTGCGGGGTACCAGAACTATGGCTACACCTTC.

This sequence joins TRBV5-8 and TRBJ2-5, with D uncertain. The CDR3 runs to 14 residues. Germline-derived CDR1 and CDR2 are SGHTS and YDEGEE. V was cut by 0 bases and J by 1 base, with 7 bases left in between. In nucleotides, the CDR3 is TGTGCCAGCAGCTTGGTTTGGAGCCAAGAGACCCAGTACTTC. It codes for CASSLVWSQETQYF.

This chain connects TRBV5-4 to TRBJ2-3; D gene ambiguous. V gave up 4 bases and J gave up 8 bases, with 8 bases separating them. Looked up from germline, CDR1 is SGHNT and CDR2 is YYREEE (reference sequence). The CDR3 sequence is 11 residues long. CDR3 sequence: CASSPGGTQYF. DNA of the CDR3: TGTGCCAGCAGCCCCGGTGGTACGCAGTATTTT.

This clone appeared a few times. V and J are TRBV7-9 and TRBJ2-7; tentatively, D is TRBD2 (5 bases). There are 14 residues in the CDR3. Germline values: CDR1 SEHNR, CDR2 FQNEAQ (reference sequence). V dropped 4 bases and J dropped 3 bases, with 13 bases sitting between them. For the CDR3, the DNA is TGTGCCAGCAGCTCAGGACGGACTGTCTACGAGCAGTACTTC. As protein: CASSSGRTVYEQYF.

V gene TRBV28 combines with J gene TRBJ2-2; a weak D match, TRBD1 (6 bases). CDR1 MDHEN and CDR2 SYDVKM come from the germline V gene. The V gene lost 7 bases and the J gene lost 1 base, with 13 bases spanning the gap. CDR3 length: 15 amino acids. The CDR3 region has the DNA TGTGCCAGCAACCCAGGGGTCCGGAACACCGGGGAGCTGTTTTTT. Its protein is CASNPGVRNTGELFF.

The rearrangement uses TRBV5-5 and TRBJ1-3; possible D gene TRBD1, 5 bases. The CDR3 consists of 15 residues. Trimming took 4 bases from V and 4 from J, leaving 15 bases between them. CDR1 is SGHKS, CDR2 YYEKEE, per germline (reference sequence). The CDR3 is CASSPFDSRGNTIYF. CDR3 sequence (DNA): TGTGCCAGCAGCCCATTCGACAGCAGGGGAAACACCATATATTTT. Filled out from reference TRBV5-5 and TRBJ1-3, the complete variable domain reads DAGVTQSPTHLIKTRGQQVTLRCSPISGHKSVSWYQQVLGQGPQFIFQYYEKEERGRGNFPDRFSARQFPNYSSELNVNALLLGDSALYLCASSPFDSRGNTIYFGEGSWLTVV.

This sequence joins TRBV29-1 and TRBJ1-2; D is perhaps TRBD1 (5 bases). Deletions cut 4 bases from V and 4 bases from J, with 13 bases between. Per the germline V gene, CDR1 is SQVTM and CDR2 is ANQGSEA. CDR3 length: 13 amino acids. Here the CDR3 reads CSVVNTGPYGYTF. CDR3 nucleotides: TGCAGCGTTGTTAATACAGGTCCCTATGGCTACACCTTC.

This clone came up once. The chain joins TRBV27 to TRBJ2-7, with 9 nucleotides matching TRBD2. Germline V gene lookup returns CDR1 MNHEY and CDR2 SMNVEV (reference sequence). Trimming cost V 4 bases and J 1 base; bases outside gene matches: 5. CDR3 length: 15 amino acids. The CDR3 loop reads CASSSGLAESYEQYF. For the CDR3, the DNA is TGTGCCAGCAGTTCGGGACTAGCTGAGTCCTACGAGCAGTACTTC.

CDR3 sequence: CSVEAGGGTDTQYF. CDR3 DNA sequence: TGCAGCGTTGAAGCGGGAGGGGGCACAGATACGCAGTATTTT. The chain links TRBV29-1 to TRBJ2-3, with 8 positions matching TRBD2. In germline, CDR1 is SQVTM, CDR2 ANQGSEA. J lost 1 base, V lost 1 base, and 1 base had no gene match. This CDR3 spans 14 amino acids.

The J gene is TRBJ2-1, the V gene TRBV25-1, with 15 bases identical to TRBD2. J was trimmed by 8 bases and V by 5 bases; bases with no gene match: 10. From germline, CDR1 is MGHDK and CDR2 SYGVNS. This CDR3 has 17 residues. Here the CDR3 reads CASSPNPGLAGGDEQFF. The CDR3 DNA follows: TGTGCCAGCAGTCCAAACCCCGGACTAGCGGGGGGGGATGAGCAGTTCTTC.

The chain has TRBV7-9 and TRBJ2-5; TRBD1 matches 7 bases. The CDR3 sequence is 16 residues long. V shed 5 bases and J 0 bases; nucleotides not matched to a gene: 9. Germline lookup yields CDR1 SEHNR and CDR2 FQNEAQ (reference sequence). The CDR3 spells CASSEGTANYQETQYF. The CDR3 DNA is TGTGCCAGCAGCGAGGGGACAGCCAACTACCAAGAGACCCAGTACTTC.

In its sample, this clone was seen once. V gene TRBV5-6 combines with J gene TRBJ2-2; 8 bases are shared with TRBD2. The J segment lost 6 bases and the V segment lost 1 base, leaving 5 bases of the junction unmatched. The germline CDR1 and CDR2 sequences are SGHDT and YYEEEE. CDR3 length: 15 residues. This chain's CDR3 is CASSLTGGLAGELFF. The DNA for the CDR3 is TGTGCCAGCAGCTTGACGGGGGGGCTGGCCGGGGAGCTGTTTTTT.

The chain links TRBV30 to TRBJ2-4; weak D call: TRBD2 (5 bases). The CDR3 is 14 residues long. Germline V gives CDR1 GTSNPN, CDR2 SVGIG (reference sequence). V was clipped by 3 bases and J by 7 bases, with 16 bases between them. CDR3 sequence reads: CAWRTFWPGNIQYF. The CDR3 nucleotides read TGTGCCTGGAGAACGTTTTGGCCGGGGAACATTCAGTACTTC.

The chain uses TRBV10-3 and TRBJ2-7; tentative D call: TRBD1 (7 bases). CDR1 and CDR2 (germline): ENHRY, SYGVKD. V dropped 8 bases and J dropped 10 bases, with 24 bases sitting between them. CDR3 length equals 14 residues. The CDR3 DNA is TGTGCCATCCGGTCCGCGGGGACAGCCCGTGAACAGTACTTC. Its protein is CAIRSAGTAREQYF.

V is TRBV28 and J is TRBJ2-1, with D possibly matching TRBD2 (6 bases). This CDR3 contains 14 residues. Trimming took off 8 bases at V and 4 bases at J, with 15 bases between the two ends. CDR1 is MDHEN, CDR2 SYDVKM, per germline. In nucleotides, the CDR3 is TGTGCCAGCGGAGGGGCAGACAAATACAATGAGCAGTTCTTC. It encodes CASGGADKYNEQFF.

The chain's CDR3 is CASSQDRVGSPLHF. Written as DNA, the CDR3 is TGTGCCAGCAGCCAGGACAGGGTAGGATCACCCCTCCACTTT. The chain has TRBV5-4 and TRBJ1-6; 8 bases agree with TRBD1. The CDR3 covers 14 residues. CDR1 is SGHNT, CDR2 YYREEE, per germline (reference sequence). V shed 4 bases, J shed 10 bases, and the junction held 7 bases outside the gene matches.

This clone was seen only a few times. The gene calls are TRBV6-5 and TRBJ2-1, with TRBD2 identical over 8 bases. CDR1 MNHEY and CDR2 SVGAGI come from the germline V gene. V trimming: 6 bases; J trimming: 1 base; junction bases outside the gene matches: 5. The CDR3 has 15 residues. Here the CDR3 reads CASRPLADSYNEQFF. The CDR3 DNA is TGTGCCAGCAGGCCACTAGCGGATTCCTACAATGAGCAGTTCTTC.

The chain is built from TRBV6-4 and TRBJ2-5; 7 bases fit TRBD2. The junction had 3 bases not matched to a gene; V was cut back by 4 bases and J by 1 base. From germline, CDR1 is MRHNA and CDR2 SNTAGT. The CDR3 has 14 amino acids. This chain's CDR3 is CASSVSSGQETQYF. The CDR3 DNA follows: TGTGCCAGCAGTGTGTCTAGCGGCCAAGAGACCCAGTACTTC.

The chain recombines TRBV7-9 with TRBJ2-5; TRBD2 matches 10 bases. Per germline, CDR1 SEHNR and CDR2 FQNEAQ (reference sequence). V was pared by 7 bases and J by 3 bases, with 5 bases of the junction left unmatched. CDR3 length equals 14 residues. In DNA, the CDR3 is TGTGCCAGCACCACTAGCGGGATGAAAGAGACCCAGTACTTC. Protein: CASTTSGMKETQYF.

The chain joins TRBV29-1 to TRBJ1-2; the match to TRBD1 covers 7 bases. With 0 bases clipped from V and 4 bases from J, the junction kept 14 bases outside the gene matches. The CDR3 is 17 amino acids. Germline-derived CDR1 and CDR2 are SQVTM and ANQGSEA. The CDR3 here is CSVEDYRGREVGYGYTF. The CDR3 nucleotides read TGCAGCGTTGAAGATTACAGGGGAAGGGAAGTTGGCTATGGCTACACCTTC.

The chain uses TRBV19 and TRBJ1-5; 8 nucleotides agree with TRBD1. The CDR3 spans 16 residues. CDR1 LNHDA and CDR2 SQIVND come from the germline V gene (reference sequence). Trimming took 1 base from V and 5 from J; bases not matched to a gene: 7. CDR3 nucleotide sequence: TGTGCCAGTAGTATAGCGTCCAGGGGGCTCTATCAGCCCCAGCATTTT. The encoded protein is CASSIASRGLYQPQHF.

This sequence joins TRBV6-4 and TRBJ1-3; TRBD1 matches at 7 bases. The length of the CDR3 is 13 residues. The V gene end was trimmed by 7 bases and the J gene end by 7 bases; junction bases not matched to a gene: 7. CDR1 is MRHNA, CDR2 SNTAGT, per germline. DNA for the CDR3: TGTGCCAGCAAAAAGACAGGGACCAACACCATATATTTT. Amino acids: CASKKTGTNTIYF.